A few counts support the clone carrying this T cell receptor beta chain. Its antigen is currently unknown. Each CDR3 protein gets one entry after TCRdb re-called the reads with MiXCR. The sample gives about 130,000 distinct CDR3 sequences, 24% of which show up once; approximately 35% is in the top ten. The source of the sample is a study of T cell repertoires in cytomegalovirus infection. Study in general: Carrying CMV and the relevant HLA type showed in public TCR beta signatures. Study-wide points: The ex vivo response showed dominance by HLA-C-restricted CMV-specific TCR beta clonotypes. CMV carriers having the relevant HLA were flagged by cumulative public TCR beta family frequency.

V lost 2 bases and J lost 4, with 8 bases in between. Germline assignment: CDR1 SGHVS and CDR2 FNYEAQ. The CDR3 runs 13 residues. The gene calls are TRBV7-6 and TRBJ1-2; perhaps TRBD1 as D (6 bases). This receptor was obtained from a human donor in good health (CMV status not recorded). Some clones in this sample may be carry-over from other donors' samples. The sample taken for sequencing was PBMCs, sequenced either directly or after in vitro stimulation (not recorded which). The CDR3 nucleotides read TGTGCCAGCAGCTTAAAACAGGGCTATGGCTACACCTTC. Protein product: CASSLKQGYGYTF. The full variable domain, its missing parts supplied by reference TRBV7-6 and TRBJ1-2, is GAGVSQSPRYKVTKRGQDVALRCDPISGHVSLYWYRQALGQGPEFLTYFNYEAQQDKSGLPNDRFSAERPEGSISTLTIQRTEQRDSAMYRCASSLKQGYGYTFGSGTRLTVV.